This T cell receptor beta chain appears in the sequencing data of a study of blood T cell repertoires in COVID-19. Method: immunoSEQ multiplex PCR; TCRdb's copy keeps in-frame clones and lacks some. The table records hundreds of thousands of clones, roughly 89% of them present only once. The germline V and J ends were trimmed by 4 bases and 7 bases, with 13 bases remaining between them. The length of the CDR3 is 13 residues. CDR1 and CDR2 (germline): MNHEY, SMNVEV (reference sequence). The receptor was derived from a woman aged 30 to 39 with acute or convalescent COVID-19. Input material: peripheral blood. V gene TRBV27 combines with J gene TRBJ2-5; tentatively, D is TRBD1 (6 bases). CDR3 nucleotides: TGTGCCAGCAGTTCAGGGGCCCACGGGACCCAGTACTTC. It specifies CASSSGAHGTQYF.